This T cell receptor (beta chain) was sequenced during a study of CD8+ T cells in alopecia areata. Study-level background: Those patients who were treated received oral tofacitinib, which was given at 5 to 10 mg twice daily for moderate-to-severe alopecia areata. Treated patients were scored for severity by percent of scalp affected.

Germline assignment: CDR1 SGHRS and CDR2 YFSETQ. The ends lost 2 bases at V and 0 bases at J; junction bases unmatched: 4. This CDR3 contains 15 residues. Extraction of RNA preceded its reverse transcription into cDNA, which served as the sequencing template. Some clones are missing from TCRdb's copy, which holds only in-frame ones; the method was immunoSEQ multiplex PCR. The repertoire has 95,000 to 100,000 clones, 60% of them found once; the top ten carry 15% to 20%. The treatment was: oral pan-JAK inhibitor, 5-10 mg twice daily. The authors sorted CD4+ and CD8+ T cells from PBMCs. Turning to this clone: Its antigen remains unidentified.

Points from the study as a whole: Resident alphabeta T-cell populations of normal skin are likewise subject to sequencing in scalp samples.

The source of this sequence is a human donor with alopecia areata. The source was CD8+ T cells sorted from blood, collected between weeks 55 and 65, from a patient treated with tofacitinib. The J gene is TRBJ2-7, the V gene TRBV5-1; the match to TRBD1 covers 8 bases. DNA of the CDR3: TGCGCCAGCAGCTTCGACAGGGGACTCTCCTACGAGCAGTACTTC. Protein: CASSFDRGLSYEQYF.